This T cell receptor beta chain was obtained from a study of blood T cells in healthy people across ages. Study-wide findings and caveats: There were more naive CD4+ cells and higher diversity in long-lived donors than in aged donors.

About 10 milliliters of peripheral blood were drawn from each donor into EDTA-treated tubes. Notes on this clonotype: Its antigen is currently unknown.

J gave up 5 bases and V 0 bases, and 9 bases lay outside the gene matches. Germline V lookup: CDR1 SGDLS, CDR2 YYNGEE. The CDR3 runs 17 residues. Primers used in a second PCR of roughly 7 to 12 cycles were a sample-barcoded 5' primer and a J-beta primer mix. TCRdb passed the 5' RACE reads through MiXCR, listing each CDR3 protein once. Altogether approximately 1.5 million distinct CDR3 sequences are present, about 42% being singletons, with the ten largest covering about 4%. The chain recombines TRBV9 with TRBJ2-1; TRBD2 aligns across 9 bases. The material sequenced was blood. This TCR was recovered from a woman aged 18-29 years in good health. CDR3: CASSVAQGLASNNEQFF. CDR3 in DNA: TGTGCCAGCAGCGTAGCCCAGGGACTAGCCTCGAACAATGAGCAGTTCTTC.